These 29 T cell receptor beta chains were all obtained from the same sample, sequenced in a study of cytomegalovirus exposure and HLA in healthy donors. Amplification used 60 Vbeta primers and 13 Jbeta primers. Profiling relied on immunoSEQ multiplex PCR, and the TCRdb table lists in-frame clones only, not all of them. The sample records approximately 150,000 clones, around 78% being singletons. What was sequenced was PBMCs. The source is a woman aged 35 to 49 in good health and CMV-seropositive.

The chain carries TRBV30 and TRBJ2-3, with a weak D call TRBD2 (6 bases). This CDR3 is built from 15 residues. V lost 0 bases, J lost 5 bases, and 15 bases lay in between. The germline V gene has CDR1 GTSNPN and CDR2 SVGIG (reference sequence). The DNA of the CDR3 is TGTGCCTGGAGTGTCGGGACTTTTGAGGTAGATACGCAGTATTTT. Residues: CAWSVGTFEVDTQYF.

CDR3 DNA sequence: TGCAGCGTTGAACCCGGGACTTCAGATACGCAGTATTTT. Its translation is CSVEPGTSDTQYF. The rearrangement joins TRBV29-1 to TRBJ2-3; tentatively, D is TRBD2 (6 bases). Trimming took off 2 bases at V and 4 bases at J, with 10 bases between the two ends. Looked up from germline, CDR1 is SQVTM and CDR2 is ANQGSEA. CDR3 length equals 13 residues.

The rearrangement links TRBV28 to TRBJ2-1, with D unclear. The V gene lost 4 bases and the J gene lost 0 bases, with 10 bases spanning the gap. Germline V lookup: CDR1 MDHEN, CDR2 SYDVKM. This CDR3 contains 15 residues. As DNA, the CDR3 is TGTGCCAGCAGTTCCAGACAATACTCCTACAATGAGCAGTTCTTC. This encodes CASSSRQYSYNEQFF.

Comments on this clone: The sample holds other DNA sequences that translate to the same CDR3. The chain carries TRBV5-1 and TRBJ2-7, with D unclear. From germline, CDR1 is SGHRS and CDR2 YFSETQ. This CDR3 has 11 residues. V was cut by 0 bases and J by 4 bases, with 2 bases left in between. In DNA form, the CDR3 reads TGCGCCAGCAGCTTGGCGTACGAGCAGTACTTC. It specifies CASSLAYEQYF.

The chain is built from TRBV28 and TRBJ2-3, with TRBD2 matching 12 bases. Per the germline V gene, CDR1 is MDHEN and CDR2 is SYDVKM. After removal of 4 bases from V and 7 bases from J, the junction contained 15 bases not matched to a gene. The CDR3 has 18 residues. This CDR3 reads CASSSGTSGPAIRHTQYF. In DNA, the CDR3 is TGTGCCAGCAGTTCCGGGACTAGCGGGCCCGCCATCCGTCATACGCAGTATTTT.

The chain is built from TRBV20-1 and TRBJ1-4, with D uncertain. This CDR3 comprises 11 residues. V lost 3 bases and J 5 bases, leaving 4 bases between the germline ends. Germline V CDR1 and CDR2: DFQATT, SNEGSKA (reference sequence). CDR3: CSARENEKLFF. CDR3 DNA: TGCAGTGCTAGGGAGAATGAAAAACTGTTTTTT.

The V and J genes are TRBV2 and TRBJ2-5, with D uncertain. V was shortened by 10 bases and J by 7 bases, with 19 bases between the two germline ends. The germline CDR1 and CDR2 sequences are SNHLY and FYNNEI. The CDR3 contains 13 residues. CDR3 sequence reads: CATSQIERWTQYF. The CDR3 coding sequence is TGTGCCACCTCTCAGATAGAGAGGTGGACCCAGTACTTC.

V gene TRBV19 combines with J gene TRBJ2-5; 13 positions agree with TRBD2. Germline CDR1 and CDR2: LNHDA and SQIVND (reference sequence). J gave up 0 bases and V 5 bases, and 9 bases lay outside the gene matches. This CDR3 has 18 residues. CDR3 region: CASSVPGLAGSHQETQYF. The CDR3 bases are TGTGCCAGTAGTGTACCGGGACTAGCGGGAAGTCACCAAGAGACCCAGTACTTC.

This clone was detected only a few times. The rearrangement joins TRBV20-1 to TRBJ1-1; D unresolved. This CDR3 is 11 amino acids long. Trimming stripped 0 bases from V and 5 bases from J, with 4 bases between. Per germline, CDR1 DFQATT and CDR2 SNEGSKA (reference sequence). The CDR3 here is CSARDLTEAFF. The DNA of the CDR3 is TGCAGTGCTAGAGATCTTACTGAAGCTTTCTTT.

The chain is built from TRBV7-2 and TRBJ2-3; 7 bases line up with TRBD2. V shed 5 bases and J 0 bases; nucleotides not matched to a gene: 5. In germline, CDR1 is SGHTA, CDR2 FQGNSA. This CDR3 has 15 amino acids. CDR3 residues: CASSVSGVSTDTQYF. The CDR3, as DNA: TGTGCCAGCAGCGTGAGCGGGGTTAGCACAGATACGCAGTATTTT.

CDR3 nucleotides: TGTGCCAGCAGCTTCCCTTCGGGACTAGCAGCCTACGAGCAGTACTTC. Translated, it gives CASSFPSGLAAYEQYF. The V call is TRBV5-6, the J call TRBJ2-7; TRBD2 matches at 9 bases. Losses at the gene ends were 2 bases for V and 2 bases for J; bases not matched to a gene: 8. Germline-derived CDR1 and CDR2 are SGHDT and YYEEEE. This CDR3 is built from 16 residues.

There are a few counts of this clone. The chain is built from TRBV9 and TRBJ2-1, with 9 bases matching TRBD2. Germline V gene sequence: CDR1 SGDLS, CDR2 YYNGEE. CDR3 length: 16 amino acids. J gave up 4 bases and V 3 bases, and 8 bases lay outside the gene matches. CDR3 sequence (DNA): TGTGCCAGCAGCGCCTATAGCGGGGGAGGTTACAATGAGCAGTTCTTC. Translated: CASSAYSGGGYNEQFF. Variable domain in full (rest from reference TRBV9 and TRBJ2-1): DSGVTQTPKHLITATGQRVTLRCSPRSGDLSVYWYQQSLDQGLQFLIQYYNGEERAKGNILERFSAQQFPDLHSELNLSSLELGDSALYFCASSAYSGGGYNEQFFGPGTRLTVL.

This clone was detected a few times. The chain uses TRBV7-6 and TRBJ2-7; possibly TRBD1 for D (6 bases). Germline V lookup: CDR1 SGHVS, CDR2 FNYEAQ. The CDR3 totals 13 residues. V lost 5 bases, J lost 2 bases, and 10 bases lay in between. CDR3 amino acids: CASSLGQPYEQYF. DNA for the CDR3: TGTGCCAGCAGCCTAGGACAGCCCTACGAGCAGTACTTC.

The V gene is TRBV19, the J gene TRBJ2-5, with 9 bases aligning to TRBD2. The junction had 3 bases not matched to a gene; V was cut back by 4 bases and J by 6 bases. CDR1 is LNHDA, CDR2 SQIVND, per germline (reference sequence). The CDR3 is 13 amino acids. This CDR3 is CASSTGLAKTQYF. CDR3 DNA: TGTGCCAGTAGTACTGGACTAGCGAAGACCCAGTACTTC.

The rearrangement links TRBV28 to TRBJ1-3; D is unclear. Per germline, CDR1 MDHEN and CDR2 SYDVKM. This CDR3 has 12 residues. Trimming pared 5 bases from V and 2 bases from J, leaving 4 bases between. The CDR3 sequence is CASSLPGNTIYF. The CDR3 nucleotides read TGTGCCAGCAGTCTCCCTGGAAACACCATATATTTT.

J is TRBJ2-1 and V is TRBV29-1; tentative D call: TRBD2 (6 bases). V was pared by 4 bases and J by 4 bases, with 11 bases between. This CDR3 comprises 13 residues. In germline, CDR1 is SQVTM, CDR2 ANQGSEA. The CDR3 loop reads CSVGSGTYNEQFF. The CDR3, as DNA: TGCAGCGTTGGGTCAGGGACTTACAATGAGCAGTTCTTC.

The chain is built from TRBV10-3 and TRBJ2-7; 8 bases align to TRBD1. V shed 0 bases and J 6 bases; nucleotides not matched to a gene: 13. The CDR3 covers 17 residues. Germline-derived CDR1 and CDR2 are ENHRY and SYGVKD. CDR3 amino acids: CAISESLVGQGKSEQYF. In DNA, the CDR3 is TGTGCCATCAGTGAGTCGTTGGTCGGACAGGGAAAAAGCGAGCAGTACTTC.

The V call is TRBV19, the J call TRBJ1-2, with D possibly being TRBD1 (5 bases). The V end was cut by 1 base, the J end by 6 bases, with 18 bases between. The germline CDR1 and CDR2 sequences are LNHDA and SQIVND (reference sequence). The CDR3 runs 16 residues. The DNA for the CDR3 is TGTGCCAGTAGTATAGGCCCCTTCTCAGGGTGGAATGGCTACACCTTC. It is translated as CASSIGPFSGWNGYTF.

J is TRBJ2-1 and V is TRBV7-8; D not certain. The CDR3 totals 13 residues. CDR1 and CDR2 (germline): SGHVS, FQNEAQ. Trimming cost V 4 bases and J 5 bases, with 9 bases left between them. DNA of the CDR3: TGTGCCAGCAGCTCGCGGTTTAACAATGAGCAGTTCTTC. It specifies CASSSRFNNEQFF.

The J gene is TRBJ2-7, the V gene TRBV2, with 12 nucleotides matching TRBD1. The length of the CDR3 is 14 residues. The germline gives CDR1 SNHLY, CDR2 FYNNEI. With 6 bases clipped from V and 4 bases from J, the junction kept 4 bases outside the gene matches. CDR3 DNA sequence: TGTGCCAGCAGGGGGGGACAGGGGGCTTACGAGCAGTACTTC. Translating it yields CASRGGQGAYEQYF.

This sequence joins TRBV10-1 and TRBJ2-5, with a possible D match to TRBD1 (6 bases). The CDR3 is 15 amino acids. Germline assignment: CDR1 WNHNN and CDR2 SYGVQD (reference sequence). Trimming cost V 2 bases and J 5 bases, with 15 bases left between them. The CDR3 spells CASSETGLLYETQYF. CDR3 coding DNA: TGCGCCAGCAGTGAGACAGGGCTTTTATACGAGACCCAGTACTTC.

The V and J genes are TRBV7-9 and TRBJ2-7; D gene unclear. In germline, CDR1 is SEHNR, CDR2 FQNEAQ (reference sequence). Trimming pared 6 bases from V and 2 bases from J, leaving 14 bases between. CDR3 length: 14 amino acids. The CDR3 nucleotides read TGTGCCAGCAGTCCTACCGGGTACCCCTACGAGCAGTACTTC. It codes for CASSPTGYPYEQYF.

DNA of the CDR3: TGCGCCAGCAGCCTTGGCGGGAGCACCTACGAGCAGTACTTC. Translated, it gives CASSLGGSTYEQYF. The V gene is TRBV5-1, the J gene TRBJ2-7; 7 nucleotides agree with TRBD2. V lost 4 bases, J lost 2 bases, and 6 bases stayed unmatched. Germline V gene lookup returns CDR1 SGHRS and CDR2 YFSETQ. The CDR3 sequence is 14 residues long.

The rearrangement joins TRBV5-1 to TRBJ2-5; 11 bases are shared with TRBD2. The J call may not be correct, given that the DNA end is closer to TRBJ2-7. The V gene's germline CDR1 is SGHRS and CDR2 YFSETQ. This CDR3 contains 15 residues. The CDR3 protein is CASSFTSGRSYEQYF. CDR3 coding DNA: TGCGCCAGCAGCTTCACTAGCGGGAGATCGTACGAGCAGTACTTC.

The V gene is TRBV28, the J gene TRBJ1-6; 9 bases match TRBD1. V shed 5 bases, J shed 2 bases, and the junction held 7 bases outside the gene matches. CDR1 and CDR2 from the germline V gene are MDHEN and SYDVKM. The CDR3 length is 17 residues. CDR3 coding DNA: TGTGCCAGCAGTCTGGGACAGGGTAGACCCTATAATTCACCCCTCCACTTT. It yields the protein CASSLGQGRPYNSPLHF.

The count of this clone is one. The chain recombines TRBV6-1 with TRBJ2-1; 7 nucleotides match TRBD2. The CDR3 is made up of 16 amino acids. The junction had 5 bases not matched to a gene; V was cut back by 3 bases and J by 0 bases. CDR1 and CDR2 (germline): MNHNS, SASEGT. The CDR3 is CASSELGGSSYNEQFF. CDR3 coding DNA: TGTGCCAGCAGTGAGCTGGGCGGGAGCTCCTACAATGAGCAGTTCTTC.

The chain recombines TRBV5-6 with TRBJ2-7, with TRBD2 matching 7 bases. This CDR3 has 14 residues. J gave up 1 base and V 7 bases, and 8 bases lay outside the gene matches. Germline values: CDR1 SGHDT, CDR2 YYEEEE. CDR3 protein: CASALGGSSYEQYF. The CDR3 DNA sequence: TGTGCCAGCGCCCTCGGGGGGAGTTCCTACGAGCAGTACTTC.

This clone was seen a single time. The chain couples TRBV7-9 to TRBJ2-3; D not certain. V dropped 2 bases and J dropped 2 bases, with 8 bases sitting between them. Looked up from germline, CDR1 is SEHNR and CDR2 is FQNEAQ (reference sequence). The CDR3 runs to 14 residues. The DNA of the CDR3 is TGTGCCAGCAGCTTAATCCTTCCCACAGATACGCAGTATTTT. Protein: CASSLILPTDTQYF. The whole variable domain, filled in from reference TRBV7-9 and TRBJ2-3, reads DTGVSQNPRHKITKRGQNVTFRCDPISEHNRLYWYRQTLGQGPEFLTYFQNEAQLEKSRLLSDRFSAERPKGSFSTLEIQRTEQGDSAMYLCASSLILPTDTQYFGPGTRLTVL.

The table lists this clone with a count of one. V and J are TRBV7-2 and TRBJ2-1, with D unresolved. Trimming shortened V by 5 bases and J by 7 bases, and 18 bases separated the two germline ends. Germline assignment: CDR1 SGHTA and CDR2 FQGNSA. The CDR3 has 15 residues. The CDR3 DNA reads TGTGCCAGCAGCCTTGACTCTCAGAGCAATAATGAGCAGTTCTTC. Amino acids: CASSLDSQSNNEQFF. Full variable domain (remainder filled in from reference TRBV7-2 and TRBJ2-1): GAGVSQSPSNKVTEKGKDVELRCDPISGHTALYWYRQSLGQGLEFLIYFQGNSAPDKSGLPSDRFSAERTGGSVSTLTIQRTQQEDSAVYLCASSLDSQSNNEQFFGPGTRLTVL.